The source of this TCR beta chain is a study of beta chain features in type 1 diabetes. The authors reverse transcribed all of the isolated RNA, so sequencing captured expressed TCRB transcripts. Repertoires were generated with immunoSEQ multiplex PCR, while TCRdb's copy carries only in-frame clones and drops some. The table records roughly 500,000 clones, about 29% of them present only once. As regards this clone: Its antigen is still unknown.

This CDR3 contains 13 residues. Per germline, CDR1 MDHEN and CDR2 SYDVKM. The V gene lost 5 bases and the J gene lost 8 bases, with 12 bases spanning the gap. General study findings and limits: It was not settled here whether HLA type affects TCRB rearrangement. Significant though moderate, a shortening of TCRB CDR3s appeared in all four CD4+ subsets of Type 1 diabetes patients.

The J gene is TRBJ1-4, the V gene TRBV28; D may be TRBD1 (6 bases). This clonotype was sampled from a man younger than 35 in good health. Sequenced: naive CD4+ T cells from blood. The CDR3 DNA reads TGTGCCAGCAGTCCGGGGGGCAGGGAAAAACTGTTTTTT. Residues: CASSPGGREKLFF.